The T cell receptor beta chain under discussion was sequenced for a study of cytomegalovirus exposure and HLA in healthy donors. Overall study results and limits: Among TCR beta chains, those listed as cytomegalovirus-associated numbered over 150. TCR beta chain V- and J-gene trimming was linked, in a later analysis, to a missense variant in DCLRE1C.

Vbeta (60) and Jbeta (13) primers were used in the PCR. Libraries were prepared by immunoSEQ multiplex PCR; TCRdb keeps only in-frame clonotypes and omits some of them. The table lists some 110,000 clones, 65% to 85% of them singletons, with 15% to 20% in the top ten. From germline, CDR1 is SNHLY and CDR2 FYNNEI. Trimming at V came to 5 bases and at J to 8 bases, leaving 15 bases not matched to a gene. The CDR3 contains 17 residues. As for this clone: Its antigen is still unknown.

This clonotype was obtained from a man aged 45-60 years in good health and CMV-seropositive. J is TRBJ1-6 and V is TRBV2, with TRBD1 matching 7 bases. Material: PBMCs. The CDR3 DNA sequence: TGTGCCAGCAGTCGATCCGCCGGACAGGCTAATCATTCACCCCTCCACTTT. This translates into CASSRSAGQANHSPLHF.